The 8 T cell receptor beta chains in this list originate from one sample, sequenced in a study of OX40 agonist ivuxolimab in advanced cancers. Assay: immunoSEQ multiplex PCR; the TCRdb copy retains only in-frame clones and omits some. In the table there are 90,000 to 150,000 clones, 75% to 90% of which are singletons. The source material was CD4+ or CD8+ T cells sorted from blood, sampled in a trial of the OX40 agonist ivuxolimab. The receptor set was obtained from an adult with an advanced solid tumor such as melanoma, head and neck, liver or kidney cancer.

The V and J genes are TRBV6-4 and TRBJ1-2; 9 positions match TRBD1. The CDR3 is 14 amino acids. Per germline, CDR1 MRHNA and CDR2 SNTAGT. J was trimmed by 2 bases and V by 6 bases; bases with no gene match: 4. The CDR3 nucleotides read TGTGCCAGCAGGCCCGGGACAGGGAACTATGGCTACACCTTC. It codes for CASRPGTGNYGYTF.

Here the CDR3 DNA reads TGTGCCAGCAGTGATAGTCCCAGAGGGGAAAAACTGTTTTTT. Protein: CASSDSPRGEKLFF. The genes are TRBV6-1 and TRBJ1-4; D is unclear. The CDR3 is 14 residues long. Germline V gene lookup returns CDR1 MNHNS and CDR2 SASEGT. With 3 bases removed from V and 8 bases from J, the gap between germline ends came to 13 bases.

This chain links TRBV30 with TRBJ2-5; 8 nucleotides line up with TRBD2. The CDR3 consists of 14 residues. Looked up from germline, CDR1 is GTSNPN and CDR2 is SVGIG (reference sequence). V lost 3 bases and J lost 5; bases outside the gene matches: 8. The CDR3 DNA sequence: TGTGCCTGGAGGGGTAGCGGGAAGGGCGAGACCCAGTACTTC. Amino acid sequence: CAWRGSGKGETQYF.

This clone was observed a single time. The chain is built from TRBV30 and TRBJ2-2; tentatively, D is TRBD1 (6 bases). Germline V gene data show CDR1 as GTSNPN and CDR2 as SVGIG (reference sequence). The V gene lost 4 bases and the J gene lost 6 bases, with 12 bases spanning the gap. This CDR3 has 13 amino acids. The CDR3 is CAWIPRGAGELFF. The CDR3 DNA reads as TGTGCCTGGATACCCAGGGGAGCCGGGGAGCTGTTTTTT.

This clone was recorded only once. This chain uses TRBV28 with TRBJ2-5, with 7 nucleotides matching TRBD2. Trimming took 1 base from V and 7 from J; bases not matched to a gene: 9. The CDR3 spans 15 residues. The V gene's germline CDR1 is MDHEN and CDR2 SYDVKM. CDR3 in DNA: TGTGCCAGCAGTTTATACGGGAGGTCCGAAGGGACCCAGTACTTC. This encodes CASSLYGRSEGTQYF.

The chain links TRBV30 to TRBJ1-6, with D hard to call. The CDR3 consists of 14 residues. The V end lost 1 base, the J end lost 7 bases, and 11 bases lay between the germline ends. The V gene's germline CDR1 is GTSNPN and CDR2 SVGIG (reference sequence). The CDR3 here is CAWSGVSVNSPLHF. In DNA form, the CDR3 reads TGTGCCTGGAGTGGTGTCTCGGTAAATTCACCCCTCCACTTT.

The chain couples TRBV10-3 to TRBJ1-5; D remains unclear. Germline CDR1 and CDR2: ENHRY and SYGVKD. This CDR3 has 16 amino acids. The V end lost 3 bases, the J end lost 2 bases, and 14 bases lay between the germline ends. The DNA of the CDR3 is TGTGCCATCAGTGAAGGGCACGGGCAGGGCAATCAGCCCCAGCATTTT. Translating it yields CAISEGHGQGNQPQHF.

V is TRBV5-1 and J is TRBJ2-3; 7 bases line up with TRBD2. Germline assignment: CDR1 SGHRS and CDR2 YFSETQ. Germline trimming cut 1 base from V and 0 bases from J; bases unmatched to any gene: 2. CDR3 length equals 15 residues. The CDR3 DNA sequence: TGCGCCAGCAGCTTGTGGGGGGGAAGCACAGATACGCAGTATTTT. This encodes CASSLWGGSTDTQYF.